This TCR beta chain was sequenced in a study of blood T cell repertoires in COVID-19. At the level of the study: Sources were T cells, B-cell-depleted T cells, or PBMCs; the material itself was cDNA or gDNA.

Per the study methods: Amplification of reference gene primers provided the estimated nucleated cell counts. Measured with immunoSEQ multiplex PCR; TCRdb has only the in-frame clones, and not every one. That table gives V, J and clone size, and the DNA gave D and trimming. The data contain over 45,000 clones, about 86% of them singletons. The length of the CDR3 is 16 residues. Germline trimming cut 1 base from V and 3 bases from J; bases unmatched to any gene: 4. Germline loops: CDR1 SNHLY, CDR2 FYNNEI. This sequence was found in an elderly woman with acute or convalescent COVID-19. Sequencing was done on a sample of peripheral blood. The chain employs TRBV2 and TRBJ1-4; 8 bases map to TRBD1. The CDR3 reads CASSEGRGQANEKLFF. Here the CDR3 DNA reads TGTGCCAGCAGTGAAGGCAGGGGGCAGGCTAATGAAAAACTGTTTTTT.